A selection of T cell receptor beta chains follows, all from one sample in a study of blood T cells in healthy people across ages. MiXCR, run by TCRdb on the 5' RACE reads, gives a single entry per CDR3 protein. The sample holds some 1,500,000 distinct CDR3 sequences, roughly 43% seen once. Sequencing input: blood. Every receptor here comes from a woman aged 18 to 35 in good health. The conserved cysteine and the conserved F or W are not part of the CDR3 here.

V gene	CDR3 protein
TRBV6-6	ASSYSGQGGSNQPQH
TRBV10-3	AISRTGVGTEAF
TRBV28	ASSLSQGAHEQY
TRBV10-3	AISHSDSGFRH
TRBV2	ASSLGPAIGYT
TRBV20-1	SAREKAGSQAYEQF
TRBV7-9	ASSLVLGSPHGYT
TRBV2	ASSPRPSGSYNEQY
TRBV11-2	GTSGSSPYEQY
TRBV12-3/TRBV12-4	ASSGQGPNEKLF
TRBV7-2	ASSTTGGHGYT
TRBV10-3	AIRDSQPTYEQY
TRBV6-5	ASSSGTSGKKTQY
TRBV12-3/TRBV12-4	ASSLCLEDCEQF
TRBV28	ASVSGRENIQY
TRBV7-3	ASSRSGMYDPTSDEQF
TRBV7-9	ASSSRDTSFYNEQF
TRBV20-1	SARGVSASSYNEQF
TRBV20-1	SARSRQVYEQY
TRBV23-1	ASSLSETATNEKLF
TRBV5-1	ASSFDPLSGEQY
TRBV6-2/TRBV6-3	ASSVWDRGTEQY
TRBV27	ASRLGQDYEQY
TRBV28	ASSTPGTDSNQPQH
TRBV29-1	SVGDRPNSPLH
TRBV2	ASRGVGAYNEQF
TRBV20-1	SARDLYGRAIYNEQF
TRBV10-2	ASSSSGRYNEQF
TRBV6-2/TRBV6-3	ASSYSLAGGGSEQF
TRBV24-1	ATSDSGSTDTQY
TRBV6-1	ASRTLTSGDEQY
TRBV6-6	ASSSIGTTGEQY
TRBV20-1	SARRARLLNEQF
TRBV3-1	ASSQAGERDEQF
TRBV10-3	AISEGAGETDTQY
TRBV7-2	ASSGILQNGYT
TRBV20-1	SARDGLSSLNTQY
TRBV20-1	SATNRVSGRVEQY
TRBV4-1	ASSQDRGTEAF
TRBV18	ASSPFVDTQY
TRBV5-1	ASSWNPTGEDGYT
TRBV9	ASSVVGILSSYNSPLH
TRBV7-8	ASSPTYLRYQETQY
TRBV20-1	SAQRSNYGYT
TRBV6-6	ASSSPTGWNGYT
TRBV28	ASSLQGISNIQY
TRBV20-1	SARDQRGNYGYT
TRBV4-1	ASSPSPGQIYGYT
TRBV15	ATSREGQSDTQY
TRBV5-6	ASSLELAGAAQTQY
TRBV10-1	ASSDSRRDTQY
TRBV7-9	ASSQLGEQY